These 3 T cell receptor beta chains were all obtained from the same sample, sequenced in a study of T-cell memory formation after mild COVID-19. Via MiXCR, TCRdb re-called the 5' RACE reads, giving one row per CDR3 protein. Here the sample spans some 290,000 distinct CDR3 sequences, roughly 15% being singletons. Sequenced sample: PBMCs or a T cell subset sorted from them (not recorded which). These receptor sequences come from a man between 18 and 35 years old who had mild COVID-19 (a few samples of this study predate the infection). Cell type and time point are not known.

In its sample, this clonotype was seen a few times. This sequence joins TRBV3-1 and TRBJ1-5, with 8 bases identical to TRBD1. V lost 2 bases to trimming and J lost 7 bases; unmatched junction nucleotides: 7. Germline values: CDR1 LGHDT, CDR2 YNNKEL (reference sequence). CDR3 size: 15 residues. This CDR3 reads CASSQTAGGRQPQHF. The CDR3 DNA reads as TGTGCCAGCAGCCAAACGGCAGGGGGCCGGCAGCCCCAGCATTTT.

This chain uses TRBV6-5 with TRBJ1-1; D unclear. Germline-derived CDR1 and CDR2 are MNHEY and SVGAGI. This CDR3 has 13 residues. Trimming removed 3 bases from V and 2 bases from J, with 7 bases in between. CDR3 sequence: CASSYRHNTEAFF. The CDR3 DNA reads as TGTGCCAGCAGTTATCGTCACAACACTGAAGCTTTCTTT.

This clonotype was picked up many times. The chain carries TRBV7-8 and TRBJ2-2; D is tentatively TRBD1 or TRBD2 (5 bases each). The CDR3 extends over 17 amino acids. Germline CDR1 SGHVS, CDR2 FQNEAQ. Trimming removed 11 bases from V and 0 bases from J, with 22 bases in between. CDR3: CAWGRLLLGSNTGELFF. The DNA of the CDR3 is TGTGCCTGGGGACGGCTACTTCTGGGTTCGAACACCGGGGAGCTGTTTTTT.